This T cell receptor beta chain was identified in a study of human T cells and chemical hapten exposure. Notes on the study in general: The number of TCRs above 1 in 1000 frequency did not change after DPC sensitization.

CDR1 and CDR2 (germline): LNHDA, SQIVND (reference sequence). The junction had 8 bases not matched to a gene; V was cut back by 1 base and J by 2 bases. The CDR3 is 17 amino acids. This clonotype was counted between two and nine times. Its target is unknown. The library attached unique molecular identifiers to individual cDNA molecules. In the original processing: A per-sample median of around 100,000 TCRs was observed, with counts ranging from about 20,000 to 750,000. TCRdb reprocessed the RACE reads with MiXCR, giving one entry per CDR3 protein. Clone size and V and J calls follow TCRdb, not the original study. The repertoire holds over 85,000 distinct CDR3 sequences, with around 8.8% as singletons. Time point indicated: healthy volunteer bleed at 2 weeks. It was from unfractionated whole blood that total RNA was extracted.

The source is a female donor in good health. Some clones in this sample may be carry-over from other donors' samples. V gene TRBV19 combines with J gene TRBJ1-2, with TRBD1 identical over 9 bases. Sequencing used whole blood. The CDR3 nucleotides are TGTGCCAGTAGTATAGGTTTTCTGGGGACAGGGAACTATGGCTACACCTTC. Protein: CASSIGFLGTGNYGYTF.